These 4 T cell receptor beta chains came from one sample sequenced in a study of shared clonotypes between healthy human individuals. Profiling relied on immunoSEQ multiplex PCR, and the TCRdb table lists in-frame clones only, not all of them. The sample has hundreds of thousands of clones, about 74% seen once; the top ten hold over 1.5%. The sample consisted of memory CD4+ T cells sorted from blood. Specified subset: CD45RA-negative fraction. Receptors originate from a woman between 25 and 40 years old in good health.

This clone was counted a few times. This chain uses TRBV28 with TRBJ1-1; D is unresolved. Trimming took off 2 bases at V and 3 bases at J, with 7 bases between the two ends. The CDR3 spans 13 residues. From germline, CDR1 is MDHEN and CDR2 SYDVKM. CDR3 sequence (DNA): TGTGCCAGCAGTTTACCGGGAGACACTGAAGCTTTCTTT. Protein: CASSLPGDTEAFF.

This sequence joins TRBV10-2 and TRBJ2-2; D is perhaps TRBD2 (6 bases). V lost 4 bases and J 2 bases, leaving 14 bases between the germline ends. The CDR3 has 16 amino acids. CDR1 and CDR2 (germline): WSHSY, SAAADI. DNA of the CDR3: TGCGCCAGCAGTGCAATCGGGAGCGCTAACACCGGGGAGCTGTTTTTT. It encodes CASSAIGSANTGELFF.

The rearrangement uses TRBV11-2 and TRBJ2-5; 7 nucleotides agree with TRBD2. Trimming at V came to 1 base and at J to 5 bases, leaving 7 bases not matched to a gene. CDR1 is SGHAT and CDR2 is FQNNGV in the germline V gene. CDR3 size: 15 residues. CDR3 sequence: CASSLGGRAGETQYF. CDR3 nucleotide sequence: TGTGCCAGCAGCTTAGGTGGGAGGGCCGGTGAGACCCAGTACTTC.

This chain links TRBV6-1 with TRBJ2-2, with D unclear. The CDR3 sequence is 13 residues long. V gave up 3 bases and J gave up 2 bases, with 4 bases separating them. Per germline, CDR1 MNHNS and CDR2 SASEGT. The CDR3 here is CASSDPNTGELFF. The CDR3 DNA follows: TGTGCCAGCAGTGATCCCAACACCGGGGAGCTGTTTTTT.